Below are 19 T cell receptor beta chains sequenced from a single sample in a study of T cell responses to AZD1222 COVID-19 vaccine (dated by TCRdb to the early 2020s). Interpreted using the paper, the time point label stands for: baseline before first vaccination. Library method: the immunoSEQ multiplex PCR assay. TCRdb provides this immuneACCESS table in a form limited to in-frame rearrangements. Some clones are lacking; in checked studies, under half of them reflect an unresolved V gene, and why the rest are absent is not known. For this sample the table gives approximately 100,000 clones, of which about 87% were detected only once. The ten biggest clones cover under 4% of the sample. The source was peripheral blood, collected on day 0 of AZD1222 vaccination. These receptors were obtained from an adult in good health.

The V and J genes are TRBV23-1 and TRBJ1-2; 10 positions match TRBD1. TRBV23-1 has ORF status, its function being uncertain. The CDR3 spans 10 residues. In DNA form, the CDR3 reads TGCCCGGACAGGGGGTATGGCTACACCTTC. It encodes CPDRGYGYTF.

The V and J genes are TRBV7-2 and TRBJ1-2; 7 bases are a match to TRBD1. CDR1 and CDR2 from the germline V gene are SGHTA and FQGNSA. The CDR3 sequence is 14 residues long. V trimming: 1 base; J trimming: 13 bases; junction bases outside the gene matches: 12. The CDR3: CASSLERTGRLSTF. As DNA, the CDR3 is TGTGCCAGCAGCTTAGAAAGGACAGGCCGGTTAAGCACCTTC.

The gene calls are TRBV19 and TRBJ2-7; 7 bases map to TRBD1. Germline assignment: CDR1 LNHDA and CDR2 SQIVND (reference sequence). V was pared by 3 bases and J by 4 bases, with 15 bases of the junction left unmatched. This CDR3 has 17 amino acids. The CDR3 DNA is TGTGCCAGTAGTATCCGTCTTCTCCGACAGGGTTTATACGAGCAGTACTTC. Its protein is CASSIRLLRQGLYEQYF.

The chain combines TRBV18 with TRBJ1-5; D is uncertain. V shed 4 bases and J shed 0 bases, with 10 bases lying between them. CDR1 is KGHSH and CDR2 is LQKENI in the germline V gene. The CDR3 runs to 15 residues. The CDR3 bases are TGTGCCAGCTCACATGTTCCCTATAGCAATCAGCCCCAGCATTTT. It translates to CASSHVPYSNQPQHF.

Here the CDR3 DNA reads TGTGCCAGTACCATGGGACAGGCAACTAATGAAAAACTGTTTTTT. Translated: CASTMGQATNEKLFF. The V call is TRBV19, the J call TRBJ1-4; 8 bases match TRBD1. Germline CDR1 LNHDA, CDR2 SQIVND (reference sequence). The junction had 4 bases not matched to a gene; V was cut back by 7 bases and J by 0 bases. The CDR3 contains 15 residues.

This clone was counted between two and nine times. The chain links TRBV6-5 to TRBJ2-7; the match to TRBD1 covers 7 bases. Per germline, CDR1 MNHEY and CDR2 SVGAGI. The CDR3 consists of 12 residues. This CDR3 is CGTGVRTYEQYF. The CDR3 region has the DNA TGTGGAACAGGGGTGAGAACCTACGAGCAGTACTTC.

In nucleotides, the CDR3 is TGTGCCAGCAGGACACAGCGGGGGGGCCAAAACATTCAGTACTTC. As protein: CASRTQRGGQNIQYF. The rearrangement uses TRBV2 and TRBJ2-4; the match to TRBD2 covers 10 bases. CDR1 SNHLY and CDR2 FYNNEI come from the germline V gene. The CDR3 is 15 residues long. The V segment lost 6 bases and the J segment 5 bases; nucleotides outside the gene matches: 7.

The chain carries TRBV3-1 (or the pseudogene TRBV3-2) and TRBJ1-2, with D possibly TRBD1 on 6 matching bases. Looked up from germline, CDR1 is LGHDT and CDR2 is YNNKEL (reference sequence). V lost 4 bases and J 5 bases, leaving 14 bases between the germline ends. The CDR3 sequence is 14 residues long. The CDR3 DNA follows: TGTGCCAGCAGCCCGCAGGGGTCCCAGTATGGCTACACCTTC. Encoded protein: CASSPQGSQYGYTF.

The chain uses TRBV6-5 and TRBJ1-2, with 10 bases lining up with TRBD1. CDR3 length equals 13 residues. CDR1 MNHEY and CDR2 SVGAGI come from the germline V gene. Germline trimming cut 6 bases from V and 7 bases from J; bases unmatched to any gene: 5. The CDR3 coding sequence is TGTGCCAGCAGCGACAGGGGGCTTGGTGGCTACACCTTC. The encoded protein is CASSDRGLGGYTF.

This clone was seen more than once but under ten times. The chain links TRBV28 to TRBJ2-7; no clear D gene. There are 13 residues in the CDR3. Trimming pared 3 bases from V and 1 base from J, leaving 7 bases between. CDR1 is MDHEN and CDR2 is SYDVKM in the germline V gene. The CDR3 reads CASSFRRSYEQYF. DNA of the CDR3: TGTGCCAGCAGTTTTCGTCGGTCCTACGAGCAGTACTTC.

The rearrangement joins TRBV21-1 to TRBJ2-7; TRBD2, the D gene given by the table, was not confirmed from the DNA. TRBV21-1 is a listed pseudogene. The CDR3 is 17 amino acids. The DNA for the CDR3 is TGTGCCAGCAGCGGACCGGCTAGCGGGTCCACTCCCTACGAGCAGTACTTC. The encoded protein is CASSGPASGSTPYEQYF.

The rearrangement uses TRBV4-2 and TRBJ2-2; 13 nucleotides match TRBD2. CDR3 length: 16 residues. The V and J ends lost 4 bases and 7 bases, in that order; junction bases with no gene match: 6. The germline CDR1 and CDR2 sequences are LGHNA and YNFKEQ. CDR3 sequence: CASSRTLAGGLGELFF. CDR3 nucleotides: TGTGCCAGCAGCCGCACACTAGCGGGGGGGCTCGGGGAGCTGTTTTTT.

V and J are TRBV5-6 and TRBJ1-3; D may be TRBD1 (5 bases). This CDR3 has 17 residues. The V and J ends lost 3 bases and 0 bases respectively, with 16 bases between them. Germline-derived CDR1 and CDR2 are SGHDT and YYEEEE. Here the CDR3 reads CASSWARRVSSGNTIYF. DNA of the CDR3: TGTGCCAGCAGCTGGGCCCGCAGGGTTTCCTCTGGAAACACCATATATTTT.

The rearrangement links TRBV19 to TRBJ1-6; D is uncertain. Per germline, CDR1 LNHDA and CDR2 SQIVND (reference sequence). The CDR3 totals 14 residues. The ends were cut back, 4 bases at V and 7 bases at J, with 11 bases in the middle. The CDR3 loop is CASSRASSNSPLHF. The DNA of the CDR3 is TGTGCCAGTAGTAGGGCCTCCTCCAATTCACCCCTCCACTTT.

This rearrangement joins TRBV9 to TRBJ1-1; 7 nucleotides match TRBD1. Trimming cost V 0 bases and J 2 bases; bases outside gene matches: 7. The CDR3 runs 16 residues. Germline V CDR1 and CDR2: SGDLS, YYNGEE. CDR3 sequence (DNA): TGTGCCAGCAGCGTAGGAGGACACAGGGGAAACACTGAAGCTTTCTTT. Amino acid sequence: CASSVGGHRGNTEAFF.

In nucleotides, the CDR3 is TGTGCCAGCAGTCCCCCAAGCACAGATACGCAGTATTTT. Translation gives CASSPPSTDTQYF. This chain connects TRBV28 to TRBJ2-3, with D hard to call. Trimming stripped 5 bases from V and 0 bases from J, with 6 bases between. Germline loops: CDR1 MDHEN, CDR2 SYDVKM. The CDR3 has 13 amino acids.

V usage is TRBV7-3 and J usage is TRBJ2-5; D is perhaps TRBD2 (6 bases). V dropped 0 bases and J dropped 5 bases, with 13 bases sitting between them. CDR1 and CDR2 (germline): SGHTA, FQGTGA. This CDR3 contains 15 residues. CDR3 nucleotides: TGTGCCAGCAGCTTAACAGGCCTAGCGAGGGAGACCCAGTACTTC. Its translation is CASSLTGLARETQYF.

The CDR3 protein is CASSRLTAIPSGNTIYF. The CDR3 DNA sequence: TGTGCCAGCAGTCGGCTAACAGCGATACCCTCTGGAAACACCATATATTTT. The chain links TRBV6-6 to TRBJ1-3; D gene ambiguous. The ends were cut back, 5 bases at V and 0 bases at J, with 17 bases in the middle. Germline V gene lookup returns CDR1 MNHNY and CDR2 SVGAGI (reference sequence). The CDR3 covers 17 residues.

The rearrangement joins TRBV28 to TRBJ1-1; 7 nucleotides match TRBD1. The CDR3 covers 14 residues. Germline trimming cut 7 bases from V and 6 bases from J; bases unmatched to any gene: 11. Germline V gives CDR1 MDHEN, CDR2 SYDVKM. The DNA for the CDR3 is TGTGCCAGCATCACAAACAGGGGAGGGGCTGAAGCTTTCTTT. It is translated as CASITNRGGAEAFF.